This T cell receptor (beta chain) is drawn from a study of T-cell reconstitution after alpha-beta-depleted transplantation in children. This CDR3 region has 16 residues. Germline V lookup: CDR1 MNHEY, CDR2 SVGEGT. V was pared by 8 bases and J by 6 bases, with 20 bases between. On this clonotype: Its specificity is not known.

Findings and caveats of the study: There were some patients whose high TCRbeta diversity at day 60 came from surviving recipient T cells and thymic progenitors. Several hundred rapidly expanded clones from non-depleted graft cells reportedly supplied alpha-beta T cells about two months post-transplant. T-cell numbers and diversity one year post-transplant derived largely from freshly generated T cells.

The TCRbeta library incorporated unique molecular identifiers. TCRdb analysed the PCR reads with MiXCR anew, one entry per CDR3 protein. Among almost 500,000 distinct CDR3 sequences listed, over 9.5% were seen once. V and J are TRBV6-2 or TRBV6-3 and TRBJ1-6; no clear D gene. The sample consisted of PBMCs, taken before TCRalphabeta/CD19-depleted stem cell transplant. The clonotype was recovered from a child aged 2-15 years with inherited bone marrow failure, due to receive a stem cell transplant. CDR3 loop: CASGPRQDAFNSPLHF. CDR3 DNA: TGTGCCAGCGGACCAAGACAAGACGCCTTTAATTCACCCCTCCACTTT.